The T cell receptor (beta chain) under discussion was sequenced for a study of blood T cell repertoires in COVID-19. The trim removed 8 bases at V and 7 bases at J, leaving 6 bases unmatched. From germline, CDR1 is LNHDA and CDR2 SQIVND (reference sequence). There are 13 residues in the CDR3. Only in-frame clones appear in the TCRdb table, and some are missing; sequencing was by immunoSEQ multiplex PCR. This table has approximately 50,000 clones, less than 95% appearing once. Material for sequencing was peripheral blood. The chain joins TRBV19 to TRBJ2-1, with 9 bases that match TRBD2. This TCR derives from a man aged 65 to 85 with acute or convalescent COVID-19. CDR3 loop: CASAGGPVNEQFF. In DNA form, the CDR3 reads TGTGCCAGTGCGGGGGGGCCAGTAAATGAGCAGTTCTTC.